The 28 T cell receptor beta chains given below trace back to one sample, sequenced in a study of blood T cell repertoires in COVID-19. Method: immunoSEQ multiplex PCR; TCRdb's copy keeps in-frame clones and lacks some. The sample includes 250,000 or so clones, approximately 90% seen only once; the top ten take 10% to 13%. Sequencing was carried out using PBMCs or T cells enriched from blood (not recorded which). The receptors were gathered from a man aged 25-45 years who had recovered from COVID-19.

This clone was counted between two and nine times. The rearrangement uses TRBV30 and TRBJ2-2; 15 bases fit TRBD2. The V gene end was trimmed by 0 bases and the J gene end by 2 bases; junction bases not matched to a gene: 10. There are 20 residues in the CDR3. Per the germline V gene, CDR1 is GTSNPN and CDR2 is SVGIG (reference sequence). The CDR3 loop reads CAWSVIAGTSGGINTGELFF. CDR3 DNA sequence: TGTGCCTGGAGTGTAATCGCAGGGACTAGCGGGGGGATTAACACCGGGGAGCTGTTTTTT.

The chain combines TRBV2 with TRBJ1-6; 10 nucleotides match TRBD1. CDR1 and CDR2 from the germline V gene are SNHLY and FYNNEI. V lost 6 bases and J lost 8; bases outside the gene matches: 10. The CDR3 runs 16 residues. CDR3 coding DNA: TGTGCCAGCAGGTCCCGGACAGGGGGTAACGATTCACCCCTCCACTTT. Its protein is CASRSRTGGNDSPLHF.

The rearrangement links TRBV2 to TRBJ2-2, with D possibly matching TRBD1 (5 bases). Trimming stripped 6 bases from V and 2 bases from J, with 10 bases between. The CDR3 is made up of 14 amino acids. Looked up from germline, CDR1 is SNHLY and CDR2 is FYNNEI. CDR3 DNA: TGTGCCAGCAGGAGGACACCCAACACCGGGGAGCTGTTTTTT. Amino acids: CASRRTPNTGELFF.

In regard to this clone: Other DNA sequences in this specimen translate into the identical CDR3. V gene TRBV28 combines with J gene TRBJ1-5; a weak D match, TRBD1 (5 bases). The length of the CDR3 is 15 residues. Germline-derived CDR1 and CDR2 are MDHEN and SYDVKM. Trimming cost V 1 base and J 2 bases, with 9 bases left between them. The CDR3 bases are TGTGCCAGCAGTTTATTGGGGGGTGGCAATCAGCCCCAGCATTTT. The encoded protein is CASSLLGGGNQPQHF.

The V call is TRBV6-5, the J call TRBJ1-6, with 10 bases fitting TRBD1. This CDR3 region has 13 residues. CDR1 is MNHEY, CDR2 SVGAGI, per germline. V was pared by 6 bases and J by 7 bases, with 0 bases of the junction left unmatched. CDR3 protein: CASRGQGNSPLHF. Written as DNA, the CDR3 is TGTGCCAGCAGGGGACAGGGGAATTCACCCCTCCACTTT.

V gene TRBV3-1 (or the pseudogene TRBV3-2) combines with J gene TRBJ2-7; TRBD1 aligns across 8 bases. After removal of 6 bases from V and 6 bases from J, the junction contained 10 bases not matched to a gene. The CDR3 sequence is 14 residues long. Germline V CDR1 and CDR2: LGHDT, YNNKEL (reference sequence). CDR3 sequence: CASSLRPGGGEQYF. The CDR3 coding sequence is TGTGCCAGCAGTCTCAGACCAGGGGGCGGCGAGCAGTACTTC.

The chain joins TRBV4-3 to TRBJ1-1; 7 nucleotides align to TRBD1. V lost 4 bases to trimming and J lost 1 base; unmatched junction nucleotides: 6. The CDR3 is 15 amino acids. Per germline, CDR1 LGHNA and CDR2 YSLEER. CDR3: CASSRSDRANTEAFF. DNA for the CDR3: TGCGCCAGCAGCCGATCAGACAGGGCGAACACTGAAGCTTTCTTT.

The V gene is TRBV18, the J gene TRBJ2-1; D is unresolved. Germline CDR1 reads KGHSH; CDR2 reads LQKENI. V was clipped by 2 bases and J by 7 bases, with 6 bases between them. The CDR3 contains 12 residues. CDR3 protein: CASSPSENEQFF. The CDR3 nucleotides are TGTGCCAGCTCACCATCCGAGAATGAGCAGTTCTTC.

The chain carries TRBV5-8 and TRBJ1-1; no firm D call. CDR1 and CDR2 (germline): SGHTS, YDEGEE. The CDR3 runs to 14 residues. Trimming pared 4 bases from V and 4 bases from J, leaving 14 bases between. DNA for the CDR3: TGTGCCAGCAGCGGCGGGTTCATGGTCACTGAAGCTTTCTTT. Protein sequence: CASSGGFMVTEAFF.

The chain combines TRBV11-2 with TRBJ1-5; D is unresolved. CDR1 is SGHAT, CDR2 FQNNGV, per germline. The V end lost 1 base, the J end lost 5 bases, and 6 bases lay between the germline ends. The CDR3 loop spans 13 amino acids. CDR3 sequence reads: CASSLGEYQPQHF. In nucleotides, the CDR3 is TGTGCCAGCAGCTTAGGCGAGTATCAGCCCCAGCATTTT.

DNA of the CDR3: TGCAGCGTCAGAAGCGGGCTAGCGGGACCCTACGAGCAGTACTTC. Its translation is CSVRSGLAGPYEQYF. The chain combines TRBV29-1 with TRBJ2-7; 9 bases fit TRBD2. Trimming removed 6 bases from V and 2 bases from J; junction bases left unmatched: 11. Germline values: CDR1 SQVTM, CDR2 ANQGSEA. This CDR3 region has 15 residues.

The V and J genes are TRBV21-1 and TRBJ2-7; the tabulated D call, TRBD1, remains unverified against the DNA. TRBV21-1 is classified as a pseudogene. This CDR3 has 13 amino acids. CDR3 sequence: CASSKVAGGEQYF. CDR3 bases: TGTGCCAGCAGCAAAGTCGCAGGGGGCGAGCAGTACTTC.

Comments on this clone: Other DNA variants within this sample encode the same CDR3. The chain joins TRBV5-6 to TRBJ2-7, with D unclear. From germline, CDR1 is SGHDT and CDR2 YYEEEE. This CDR3 has 14 amino acids. The ends were cut back, 0 bases at V and 0 bases at J, with 7 bases in the middle. CDR3 amino acids: CASSLGGSSYEQYF. The CDR3 bases are TGTGCCAGCAGCTTGGGTGGCAGCTCCTACGAGCAGTACTTC.

This clone was counted a few times. This chain uses TRBV11-2 with TRBJ2-7, with 10 nucleotides matching TRBD2. The CDR3 is made up of 16 amino acids. CDR1 and CDR2 (germline): SGHAT, FQNNGV. Trimming at V came to 6 bases and at J to 1 base, leaving 9 bases not matched to a gene. The CDR3 region has the DNA TGTGCCAGCAGGGACCGTGCTAGCGGGGGTTCCTACGAGCAGTACTTC. As protein: CASRDRASGGSYEQYF.

The chain joins TRBV4-1 to TRBJ2-7; TRBD1 aligns across 8 bases. The J segment lost 4 bases and the V segment lost 3 bases, leaving 5 bases of the junction unmatched. Germline V gives CDR1 MGHRA, CDR2 YSYEKL. The length of the CDR3 is 14 residues. The CDR3 DNA reads as TGCGCCAGCAGCCACCGGACAGGGTCTTACGAGCAGTACTTC. Translating it yields CASSHRTGSYEQYF.

This chain uses TRBV27 with TRBJ2-1; D is possibly TRBD2 (6 bases). V shed 3 bases and J shed 7 bases, with 16 bases lying between them. This CDR3 spans 15 amino acids. Looked up from germline, CDR1 is MNHEY and CDR2 is SMNVEV (reference sequence). CDR3 loop: CASSFWGYGGNEQFF. The CDR3 coding sequence is TGTGCCAGCAGTTTCTGGGGGTATGGGGGGAATGAGCAGTTCTTC.

This rearrangement joins TRBV2 to TRBJ2-5; possibly TRBD2 for D (6 bases). From germline, CDR1 is SNHLY and CDR2 FYNNEI. The CDR3 is made up of 15 amino acids. The V and J ends lost 4 bases and 7 bases respectively, with 19 bases between them. CDR3 DNA sequence: TGTGCCAGCAGTGTGGCGGGATCTCCACGGGGGACCCAGTACTTC. Translation: CASSVAGSPRGTQYF.

This clone was observed a few times. The rearrangement joins TRBV11-2 to TRBJ1-1; the D is unclear. Germline V gene data show CDR1 as SGHAT and CDR2 as FQNNGV. V dropped 3 bases and J dropped 3 bases, with 8 bases sitting between them. The CDR3 totals 13 residues. The CDR3 DNA reads TGTGCCAGCAGCTTTGCCCGGTACACTGAAGCTTTCTTT. This encodes CASSFARYTEAFF.

V gene TRBV7-2 combines with J gene TRBJ1-6; 9 bases match TRBD1. J gave up 9 bases and V 3 bases, and 12 bases lay outside the gene matches. This CDR3 region has 17 residues. Germline assignment: CDR1 SGHTA and CDR2 FQGNSA. The chain's CDR3 is CASSFTLLGTGFSPLHF. The CDR3 bases are TGTGCCAGCAGCTTTACCCTCCTAGGGACAGGGTTTTCACCCCTCCACTTT.

The chain couples TRBV28 to TRBJ2-7; 9 bases are shared with TRBD1. V lost 6 bases to trimming and J lost 1 base; unmatched junction nucleotides: 10. This CDR3 has 16 residues. Germline V CDR1 and CDR2: MDHEN, SYDVKM. CDR3 in DNA: TGTGCCAGCAGGGGACAGGGAGCTCAAGCATCCTACGAGCAGTACTTC. Translating it yields CASRGQGAQASYEQYF.

This clone was counted between two and nine times. The chain has TRBV27 and TRBJ1-3; D unclear. The CDR3 runs to 17 residues. V lost 5 bases to trimming and J lost 4 bases, with 21 bases between them. The germline CDR1 and CDR2 sequences are MNHEY and SMNVEV (reference sequence). The CDR3 nucleotides are TGTGCCAGCAGTCCCCCCCTTCCGGCCCGAGCGGGAAACACCATATATTTT. This encodes CASSPPLPARAGNTIYF.

This chain uses TRBV25-1 with TRBJ1-1; D is unresolved. The CDR3 loop spans 13 amino acids. From germline, CDR1 is MGHDK and CDR2 SYGVNS. With 1 base removed from V and 1 base from J, the gap between germline ends came to 4 bases. CDR3: CASSELKNTEAFF. In DNA, the CDR3 is TGTGCCAGCAGTGAATTAAAGAACACTGAAGCTTTCTTT.

In regard to this clone: The same CDR3 is also encoded by other DNA sequences in this sample. The V gene is TRBV29-1, the J gene TRBJ2-2, with a tentative D call TRBD2 (7 bases). CDR1 is SQVTM and CDR2 is ANQGSEA in the germline V gene. Trimming stripped 3 bases from V and 2 bases from J, with 10 bases between. This CDR3 contains 14 residues. The CDR3 DNA reads as TGCAGCGTTGACGGGGGGCTTAACACCGGGGAGCTGTTTTTT. Amino acid sequence: CSVDGGLNTGELFF.

The sample holds a few counts of this clone. The rearrangement uses TRBV4-1 and TRBJ1-1; no definite D call. The CDR3 spans 17 residues. The V end was cut by 2 bases, the J end by 0 bases, with 16 bases between. Germline CDR1 and CDR2: MGHRA and YSYEKL. CDR3 DNA sequence: TGCGCCAGCAGCCAAAACGTCATGGCAATACTGAACACTGAAGCTTTCTTT. This codes for CASSQNVMAILNTEAFF.

The chain combines TRBV30 with TRBJ2-2, with D possibly matching TRBD1 (6 bases). Trimming took 1 base from V and 9 from J, leaving 15 bases between them. CDR3 length: 14 residues. The V gene's germline CDR1 is GTSNPN and CDR2 SVGIG (reference sequence). CDR3 coding DNA: TGTGCCTGGAGTGCCAGGGGAACCCCCCGGGAGCTGTTTTTT. Protein: CAWSARGTPRELFF.

This clone was counted only a few times. J is TRBJ2-6 and V is TRBV6-2 or TRBV6-3; 7 bases align to TRBD2. This CDR3 spans 16 amino acids. Germline CDR1 and CDR2: MNHEY and SVGEGT. The V segment lost 3 bases and the J segment 2 bases; nucleotides outside the gene matches: 4. In DNA, the CDR3 is TGTGCCAGCAGTTATTGGGGGGGAACTGGGGCCAACGTCCTGACTTTC. This codes for CASSYWGGTGANVLTF.

The chain has TRBV25-1 and TRBJ1-2; D gene uncertain. Germline CDR1 and CDR2: MGHDK and SYGVNS. V lost 3 bases and J lost 4, with 15 bases in between. The CDR3 extends over 15 amino acids. DNA for the CDR3: TGTGCCAGCAGTGATTCGAGGGTCGGGGTCTATGGCTACACCTTC. Translated: CASSDSRVGVYGYTF.

The chain has TRBV5-1 and TRBJ2-2; 7 positions match TRBD1. There are 14 residues in the CDR3. The trim removed 4 bases at V and 6 bases at J, leaving 6 bases unmatched. Germline CDR1 reads SGHRS; CDR2 reads YFSETQ. CDR3 coding DNA: TGCGCCAGCAGCCCTAACGGACAGGCCGGGGAGCTGTTTTTT. This encodes CASSPNGQAGELFF.